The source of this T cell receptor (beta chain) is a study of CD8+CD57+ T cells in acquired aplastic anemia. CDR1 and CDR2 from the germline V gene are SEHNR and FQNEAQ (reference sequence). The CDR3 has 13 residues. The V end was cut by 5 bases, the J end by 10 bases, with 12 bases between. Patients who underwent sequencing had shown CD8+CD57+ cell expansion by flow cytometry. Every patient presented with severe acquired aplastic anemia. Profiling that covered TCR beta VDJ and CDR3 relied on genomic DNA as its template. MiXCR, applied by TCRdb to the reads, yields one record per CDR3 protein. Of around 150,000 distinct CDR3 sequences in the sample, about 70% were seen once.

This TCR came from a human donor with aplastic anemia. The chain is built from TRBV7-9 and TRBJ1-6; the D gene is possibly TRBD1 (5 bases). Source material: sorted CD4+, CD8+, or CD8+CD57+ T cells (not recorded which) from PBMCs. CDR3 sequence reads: CASSNQGGSPLHF. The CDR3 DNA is TGTGCCAGCAGCAACCAGGGAGGGTCACCCCTCCACTTT.